The 8 T cell receptor beta chains given below trace back to one sample, sequenced in a study of blood T cell repertoires in COVID-19 (dated by TCRdb to 2019 to 2021). The library came from the immunoSEQ multiplex PCR assay. The clones in this table, taken by TCRdb from immuneACCESS, are in-frame only. Not every clone is retained; where verified, under half of the shortfall comes from an unresolved V gene, and the cause of the rest is unknown. Within this sample are approximately 190,000 clones, with about 80% of them counted one time only. Of the sample, around 7% falls within the top ten clones. Sequenced input: PBMCs or T cells enriched from blood (not recorded which). The receptors here all came from a man aged 35 to 55 who had recovered from COVID-19.

The rearrangement uses TRBV29-1 and TRBJ2-2, with 11 nucleotides matching TRBD2. The CDR3 length is 16 residues. With V trimmed by 4 bases and J by 0 bases, 4 bases remained unmatched. Germline-derived CDR1 and CDR2 are SQVTM and ANQGSEA. The CDR3 is CSVGTSGGPNTGELFF. CDR3 coding DNA: TGCAGCGTTGGTACTAGCGGGGGACCGAACACCGGGGAGCTGTTTTTT.

CDR3 sequence: CASSSLTDYEQYF. The CDR3, as DNA: TGCGCCAGCAGCTCACTTACTGACTACGAGCAGTACTTC. The gene calls are TRBV5-1 and TRBJ2-7, with D unresolved. Germline lookup yields CDR1 SGHRS and CDR2 YFSETQ. This CDR3 spans 13 amino acids. The V and J ends lost 3 bases and 3 bases respectively, with 10 bases between them.

The chain combines TRBV7-2 with TRBJ2-2; no clear D gene. There are 13 residues in the CDR3. The V end was cut by 0 bases, the J end by 7 bases, with 6 bases between. Looked up from germline, CDR1 is SGHTA and CDR2 is FQGNSA. CDR3 in amino acids: CASSLAAGGELFF. The CDR3 nucleotides read TGTGCCAGCAGCTTAGCGGCTGGCGGGGAGCTGTTTTTT.

J is TRBJ1-4 and V is TRBV4-1; tentative D call: TRBD1 (5 bases). This CDR3 region has 16 residues. Germline V gene data show CDR1 as MGHRA and CDR2 as YSYEKL. Between the trimmed V and J ends, which lost 0 bases and 8 bases, there was a span of 16 bases. The CDR3 nucleotides read TGCGCCAGCAGCCAAGAAGGGCCCAGGGTCGGCGAAAAACTGTTTTTT. It translates to CASSQEGPRVGEKLFF.

The DNA for the CDR3 is TGTGCCAGTAGGACGGTCGGGGCAGGGGGACTTTACGAGCAGTACTTC. Protein sequence: CASRTVGAGGLYEQYF. The V and J genes are TRBV19 and TRBJ2-7; tentatively, D is TRBD1 (7 bases). The CDR3 is 16 amino acids. From germline, CDR1 is LNHDA and CDR2 SQIVND (reference sequence). Trimming stripped 6 bases from V and 4 bases from J, with 22 bases between.

The table lists this clone with a count of one. The V call is TRBV3-1 (or the pseudogene TRBV3-2), the J call TRBJ2-7, with TRBD1 identical over 7 bases. The CDR3 is 14 residues long. J gave up 7 bases and V 4 bases, and 10 bases lay outside the gene matches. Germline values: CDR1 LGHDT, CDR2 YNNKEL (reference sequence). CDR3 sequence reads: CASSPKADRVEQYF. CDR3 nucleotides: TGTGCCAGCAGCCCGAAGGCCGACAGGGTGGAGCAGTACTTC.

The chain links TRBV7-2 to TRBJ1-4; the match to TRBD1 covers 7 bases. This CDR3 contains 17 residues. V shed 1 base and J 8 bases; nucleotides not matched to a gene: 13. Germline CDR1 SGHTA, CDR2 FQGNSA. CDR3 loop: CASSLEFRGALVEKLFF. CDR3 nucleotides: TGTGCCAGCAGCTTAGAGTTCAGGGGGGCTTTGGTCGAAAAACTGTTTTTT.

The J gene is TRBJ2-5, the V gene TRBV5-1; 7 nucleotides align to TRBD1. CDR1 SGHRS and CDR2 YFSETQ come from the germline V gene. The J segment lost 1 base and the V segment lost 0 bases, leaving 0 bases of the junction unmatched. The CDR3 runs 14 residues. This CDR3 reads CASSLGDSQETQYF. In DNA, the CDR3 is TGCGCCAGCAGCTTGGGGGACAGCCAAGAGACCCAGTACTTC.